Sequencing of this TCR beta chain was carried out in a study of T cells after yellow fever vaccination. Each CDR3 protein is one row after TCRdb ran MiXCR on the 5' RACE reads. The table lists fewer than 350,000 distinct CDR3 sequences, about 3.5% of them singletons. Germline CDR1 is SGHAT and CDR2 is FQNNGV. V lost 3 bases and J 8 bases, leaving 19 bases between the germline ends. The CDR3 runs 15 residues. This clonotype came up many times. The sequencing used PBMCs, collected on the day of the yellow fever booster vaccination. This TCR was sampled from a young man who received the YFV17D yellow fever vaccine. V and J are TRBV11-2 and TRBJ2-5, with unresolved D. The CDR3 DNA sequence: TGTGCCAGCAGCTTCCGGGCATCGTCCCGGGCTACCCAGTACTTC. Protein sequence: CASSFRASSRATQYF.